The 15 T cell receptor beta chains presented below share a single source sample, sequenced in a study of CD8 T cell repertoires and HIV-1 epitope variants. The repertoire was sequenced with immunoSEQ multiplex PCR; TCRdb's copy has only in-frame clones and lacks some. The table records over 90,000 clones, around 67% of them present only once. What was sequenced was uncultured baseline CD8+ T cells from peripheral blood mononuclear cells (PBMCs). Every receptor here comes from a male donor with HIV.

The chain uses TRBV6-1 and TRBJ1-2; D not resolved. Trimming stripped 2 bases from V and 4 bases from J, with 11 bases between. Looked up from germline, CDR1 is MNHNS and CDR2 is SASEGT. The CDR3 length is 14 residues. The CDR3 spells CASSEHGVGYGYTF. The CDR3 nucleotides read TGTGCCAGCAGTGAACATGGGGTTGGCTATGGCTACACCTTC.

J is TRBJ2-7 and V is TRBV27; possibly TRBD2 for D (6 bases). The CDR3 extends over 15 amino acids. The V gene lost 6 bases and the J gene lost 1 base, with 16 bases spanning the gap. Per the germline V gene, CDR1 is MNHEY and CDR2 is SMNVEV (reference sequence). CDR3 DNA sequence: TGTGCCAGCAGCTCACGGGGGACGGCTTCCTACGAGCAGTACTTC. It codes for CASSSRGTASYEQYF.

The CDR3 loop reads CASSLGTASTDTQYF. The CDR3 region has the DNA TGTGCCAGCAGCTTAGGGACAGCTAGCACAGATACGCAGTATTTT. The V gene is TRBV11-2, the J gene TRBJ2-3; possibly TRBD1 for D (6 bases). In germline, CDR1 is SGHAT, CDR2 FQNNGV. Trimming took 1 base from V and 0 from J, leaving 8 bases between them. CDR3 length: 15 amino acids.

This sequence joins TRBV19 and TRBJ2-6; D is possibly TRBD1 (7 bases). CDR1 is LNHDA, CDR2 SQIVND, per germline (reference sequence). The CDR3 totals 18 residues. The V end lost 5 bases, the J end lost 1 base, and 18 bases lay between the germline ends. CDR3 residues: CASSPLGRGRSGANVLTF. The DNA of the CDR3 is TGTGCCAGTAGTCCCCTGGGCAGGGGGAGGTCTGGGGCCAACGTCCTGACTTTC.

V gene TRBV28 combines with J gene TRBJ2-4, with D perhaps TRBD2 (6 bases). Trimming stripped 8 bases from V and 2 bases from J, with 13 bases between. This CDR3 is built from 14 residues. The germline gives CDR1 MDHEN, CDR2 SYDVKM. CDR3 sequence (DNA): TGTGCCAGCGGGCGGCGGGGACCCAAAAACATTCAGTACTTC. This gives the protein CASGRRGPKNIQYF.

V gene TRBV10-3 combines with J gene TRBJ2-1; no clear D gene. CDR3 length equals 12 residues. CDR1 and CDR2 from the germline V gene are ENHRY and SYGVKD. V dropped 0 bases and J dropped 3 bases, with 0 bases sitting between them. The CDR3 DNA follows: TGTGCCATCAGTGAGTCCTACAATGAGCAGTTCTTC. It encodes CAISESYNEQFF.

This sequence joins TRBV18 and TRBJ2-6; D unresolved. The CDR3 has 13 residues. CDR1 is KGHSH and CDR2 is LQKENI in the germline V gene. The V and J ends lost 8 bases and 0 bases respectively, with 5 bases between them. The CDR3 region is CASQSSGANVLTF. The CDR3 bases are TGTGCCAGCCAAAGCTCTGGGGCCAACGTCCTGACTTTC.

The chain is built from TRBV5-1 and TRBJ1-1, with D possibly matching TRBD1 (6 bases). This CDR3 spans 14 amino acids. Germline V gene lookup returns CDR1 SGHRS and CDR2 YFSETQ. V was clipped by 0 bases and J by 5 bases, with 11 bases between them. CDR3 DNA: TGCGCCAGCAGCTTGGGCAGGGGAGATACTGAAGCTTTCTTT. Translation gives CASSLGRGDTEAFF. Together with reference TRBV5-1 and TRBJ1-1, the CDR3 gives the full variable domain: KAGVTQTPRYLIKTRGQQVTLSCSPISGHRSVSWYQQTPGQGLQFLFEYFSETQRNKGNFPGRFSGRQFSNSRSEMNVSTLELGDSALYLCASSLGRGDTEAFFGQGTRLTVV.

The J gene is TRBJ1-2, the V gene TRBV29-1, with a weak D call TRBD1 (6 bases). In germline, CDR1 is SQVTM, CDR2 ANQGSEA. Deletions cut 4 bases from V and 4 bases from J, with 13 bases between. This CDR3 is built from 13 residues. The CDR3 protein is CSVVGGLGYGYTF. The CDR3 DNA reads as TGCAGCGTTGTAGGGGGGCTGGGCTATGGCTACACCTTC.

This sequence joins TRBV30 and TRBJ2-6; 10 bases match TRBD1. There are 19 residues in the CDR3. V gave up 4 bases and J gave up 0 bases; unmatched junction bases: 12. Germline CDR1 is GTSNPN and CDR2 is SVGIG (reference sequence). The chain's CDR3 is CAWIGLDRGRYSGANVLTF. CDR3 DNA: TGTGCCTGGATTGGGCTTGACAGGGGGCGCTACTCTGGGGCCAACGTCCTGACTTTC.

V usage is TRBV7-2 and J usage is TRBJ2-1; D call uncertain. Germline-derived CDR1 and CDR2 are SGHTA and FQGNSA. There are 12 residues in the CDR3. V dropped 4 bases and J dropped 10 bases, with 11 bases sitting between them. CDR3 bases: TGTGCCAGCAGCTGGATGGTAGGGGAGCAGTTCTTC. Residues: CASSWMVGEQFF.

This sequence joins TRBV25-1 and TRBJ1-4; D may be TRBD1 (6 bases). The V and J ends lost 5 bases and 11 bases respectively, with 12 bases between them. The V gene's germline CDR1 is MGHDK and CDR2 SYGVNS. CDR3 size: 12 residues. This CDR3 reads CASSTGIEKLFF. The DNA for the CDR3 is TGTGCCAGCAGTACAGGGATCGAGAAACTGTTTTTT.

This clone came up a few times. The chain has TRBV27 and TRBJ1-5, with D perhaps TRBD1 (5 bases). V was pared by 2 bases and J by 7 bases, with 9 bases between. This CDR3 is built from 13 residues. Germline V CDR1 and CDR2: MNHEY, SMNVEV (reference sequence). CDR3 protein: CASSLTGAQPQHF. The CDR3 DNA sequence: TGTGCCAGCAGTTTAACCGGGGCCCAGCCCCAGCATTTT.

The V and J genes are TRBV7-8 and TRBJ2-7; D possibly corresponds to TRBD2 (5 bases). V shed 3 bases and J shed 5 bases, with 8 bases lying between them. The CDR3 has 12 amino acids. CDR1 and CDR2 from the germline V gene are SGHVS and FQNEAQ. CDR3 bases: TGTGCCAGCAGCTTTGAGGGCCACGAGCAGTACTTC. Residues: CASSFEGHEQYF. The entire variable domain, with the rest obtained from reference TRBV7-8 and TRBJ2-7, is as follows: GAGVSQSPRYKVAKRGQDVALRCDPISGHVSLFWYQQALGQGPEFLTYFQNEAQLDKSGLPSDRFFAERPEGSVSTLKIQRTQQEDSAVYLCASSFEGHEQYFGPGTRLTVT.

The rearrangement links TRBV15 to TRBJ1-1, with TRBD1 identical over 7 bases. This CDR3 contains 15 residues. Germline V gives CDR1 LNHNV, CDR2 YYDKDF (reference sequence). V trimming: 0 bases; J trimming: 3 bases; junction bases outside the gene matches: 4. The CDR3: CATSRDRGQYTEAFF. The CDR3 DNA is TGTGCCACCAGCAGAGACCGGGGACAGTACACTGAAGCTTTCTTT.